This T cell receptor (beta chain) is from a study of CD8 T cells in ankylosing spondylitis. V was clipped by 5 bases and J by 3 bases; unmatched bases: 8. The CDR3 is 15 amino acids. From germline, CDR1 is SEHNR and CDR2 FQNEAQ (reference sequence). Findings and limits, study-wide: Clones tied to disease were said to be significantly enriched in matched ankylosing spondylitis synovial fluid. Some motif variants were previously reported in reactive arthritis synovial fluid and blood. CD8+ by phenotype, disease-linked clones were relatively rare in peripheral blood. Ankylosing spondylitis blood seemed to carry a telltale TCR beta motif made of several highly homologous variants.

MiXCR, applied by TCRdb to the 5' RACE reads, yields one record per CDR3 protein. The data show under 850,000 distinct CDR3 sequences, with under 20% seen just once and roughly a fifth held by the top ten. Of note for this clonotype: The antigen is undetermined.

Source material: blood, either unsorted or a sorted T cell fraction (not recorded which). The V gene is TRBV7-9, the J gene TRBJ2-5; TRBD1 aligns across 8 bases. This TCR came from a male donor with ankylosing spondylitis. The chain's CDR3 is CASSPGTGLEETQYF. The CDR3 DNA reads TGTGCCAGCAGCCCGGGGACAGGTCTCGAAGAGACCCAGTACTTC.